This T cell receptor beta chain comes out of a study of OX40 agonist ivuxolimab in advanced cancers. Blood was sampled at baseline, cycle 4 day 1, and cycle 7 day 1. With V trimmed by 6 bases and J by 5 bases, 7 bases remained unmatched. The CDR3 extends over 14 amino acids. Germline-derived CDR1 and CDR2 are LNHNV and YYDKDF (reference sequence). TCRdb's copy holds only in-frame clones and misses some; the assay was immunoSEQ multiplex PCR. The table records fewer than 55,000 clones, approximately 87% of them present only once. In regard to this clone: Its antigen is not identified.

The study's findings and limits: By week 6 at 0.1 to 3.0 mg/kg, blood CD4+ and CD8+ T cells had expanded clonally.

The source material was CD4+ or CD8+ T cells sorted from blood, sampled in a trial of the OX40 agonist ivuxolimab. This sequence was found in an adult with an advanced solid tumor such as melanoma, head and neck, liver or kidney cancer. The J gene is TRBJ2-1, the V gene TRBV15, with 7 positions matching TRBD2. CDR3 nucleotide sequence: TGTGCCACCAGGGAGCGGGGCATTCACAATGAGCAGTTCTTC. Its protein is CATRERGIHNEQFF.